This entry concerns a single T cell receptor (beta chain). In germline, CDR1 is MNHEY, CDR2 SVGAGI. V was clipped by 6 bases and J by 8 bases; unmatched bases: 12. The CDR3 covers 15 residues. This specimen belongs to a study of control samples from healthy donors and cancer patients. Generated by immunoSEQ multiplex PCR, the TCRdb table keeps only in-frame clones and is missing some. The table shows nearly 40,000 clones, with 92% occurring only once. The V gene is TRBV6-5, the J gene TRBJ1-4, with TRBD1 matching 7 bases. The sample comprised blood. The source is a woman in her 50s in good health. CDR3 sequence reads: CASSLDWDSSEKLFF. CDR3 DNA sequence: TGTGCCAGCAGCCTAGATTGGGACAGCTCGGAAAAACTGTTTTTT.